These 12 T cell receptor beta chains originate from one sample sequenced in a study of blood T cell repertoires in COVID-19. Profiled with immunoSEQ multiplex PCR; TCRdb holds only in-frame clones, not every one. The profile covers fewer than 200,000 clones, with about 87% appearing a single time and roughly 1.5% taken by the ten largest. Source material: peripheral blood. These receptor sequences come from a woman in her 50s with acute or convalescent COVID-19.

This sequence joins TRBV6-2 or TRBV6-3 and TRBJ1-4, with 11 bases aligning to TRBD1. The junction had 4 bases not matched to a gene; V was cut back by 5 bases and J by 2 bases. This CDR3 comprises 16 residues. Germline assignment: CDR1 MNHEY and CDR2 SVGEGT. The CDR3 spells CASSPDRGRTNEKLFF. As DNA, the CDR3 is TGTGCCAGCAGTCCGGACAGGGGGCGGACTAATGAAAAACTGTTTTTT.

The rearrangement joins TRBV7-9 to TRBJ1-4; TRBD1 matches at 7 bases. After removal of 5 bases from V and 5 bases from J, the junction contained 5 bases not matched to a gene. This CDR3 region has 14 residues. Germline loops: CDR1 SEHNR, CDR2 FQNEAQ (reference sequence). Here the CDR3 reads CASSRTGGNEKLFF. The CDR3 DNA sequence: TGTGCCAGCAGCCGGACAGGAGGGAATGAAAAACTGTTTTTT.

V usage is TRBV7-2 and J usage is TRBJ2-7; TRBD1 aligns across 8 bases. This CDR3 is built from 15 residues. The V and J ends lost 5 bases and 0 bases, in that order; junction bases with no gene match: 6. Per the germline V gene, CDR1 is SGHTA and CDR2 is FQGNSA. The CDR3 protein is CASSPTGAPSYEQYF. The DNA for the CDR3 is TGTGCCAGCAGCCCGACAGGGGCCCCCTCCTACGAGCAGTACTTC.

The rearrangement uses TRBV7-8 and TRBJ2-2; 8 nucleotides match TRBD1. CDR1 SGHVS and CDR2 FQNEAQ come from the germline V gene. The ends lost 0 bases at V and 4 bases at J; junction bases unmatched: 4. This CDR3 contains 16 residues. The CDR3 DNA reads as TGTGCCAGCAGCTTAGCAGGGCAGGGGGCCACCGGGGAGCTGTTTTTT. Translated: CASSLAGQGATGELFF.

The V call is TRBV28, the J call TRBJ1-2; D not certain. V gave up 5 bases and J gave up 2 bases, with 15 bases separating them. The CDR3 runs 15 residues. Per the germline V gene, CDR1 is MDHEN and CDR2 is SYDVKM. In nucleotides, the CDR3 is TGTGCCAGCAGTCAAGTCACCGCAGGAAACTATGGCTACACCTTC. This sequence encodes CASSQVTAGNYGYTF.

The V gene is TRBV3-1 (or the pseudogene TRBV3-2), the J gene TRBJ1-4; weak D call: TRBD1 (5 bases). Germline V lookup: CDR1 LGHDT, CDR2 YNNKEL (reference sequence). V was cut by 2 bases and J by 3 bases, with 10 bases left in between. The CDR3 is 15 residues long. The CDR3 coding sequence is TGTGCCAGCAGCCAAACCGACAGCCCTAATGAAAAACTGTTTTTT. As protein: CASSQTDSPNEKLFF.

In this sample, this clone turned up a few times. This chain uses TRBV5-4 with TRBJ2-1, with no clear D. Germline V gene data show CDR1 as SGHNT and CDR2 as YYREEE (reference sequence). Trimming shortened V by 1 base and J by 0 bases, and 5 bases separated the two germline ends. The CDR3 length is 14 residues. CDR3 loop: CASSLPGSYNEQFF. The CDR3, as DNA: TGTGCCAGCAGCTTGCCGGGCTCCTACAATGAGCAGTTCTTC.

This clone was picked up one time. The chain is built from TRBV12-3 or TRBV12-4 and TRBJ1-4; D is ambiguous. The CDR3 extends over 13 amino acids. With 1 base removed from V and 5 bases from J, the gap between germline ends came to 5 bases. The CDR3 region is CASSLGGNEKLFF. In DNA, the CDR3 is TGTGCCAGCAGTTTAGGCGGGAATGAAAAACTGTTTTTT.

The chain has TRBV18 and TRBJ1-1, with 7 bases identical to TRBD1. V trimming: 2 bases; J trimming: 7 bases; junction bases outside the gene matches: 4. From germline, CDR1 is KGHSH and CDR2 LQKENI. The CDR3 spans 13 residues. CDR3 region: CASSPGRGSEAFF. The CDR3 DNA reads as TGTGCCAGCTCACCAGGCAGGGGGAGTGAAGCTTTCTTT.

The chain joins TRBV6-5 to TRBJ1-2; D is undetermined. This CDR3 is 13 amino acids long. The germline CDR1 and CDR2 sequences are MNHEY and SVGAGI. V lost 5 bases and J lost 7, with 14 bases in between. The DNA of the CDR3 is TGTGCCAGCAGTATAACGGGCGGAGGTGGCTACACCTTC. As protein: CASSITGGGGYTF.

CDR3 sequence (DNA): TGTGCCAGTAGTATAGGCGGTCTCCATGGGTCACCCCTCCACTTT. It translates to CASSIGGLHGSPLHF. V gene TRBV19 combines with J gene TRBJ1-6, with D uncertain. The CDR3 covers 15 residues. Trimming took 1 base from V and 10 from J, leaving 14 bases between them. The germline CDR1 and CDR2 sequences are LNHDA and SQIVND (reference sequence).

The rearrangement uses TRBV2 and TRBJ1-4, with 7 positions matching TRBD1. Losses at the gene ends were 5 bases for V and 4 bases for J; bases not matched to a gene: 4. CDR3 length: 14 residues. Germline V gene data show CDR1 as SNHLY and CDR2 as FYNNEI. DNA for the CDR3: TGTGCCAGCAGTCTGGGACAGCATAATGAAAAACTGTTTTTT. Protein product: CASSLGQHNEKLFF.